A single sample gave rise to the 2 T cell receptor beta chains below, sequenced in a study of blood T cells in healthy people across ages. Primers used in a second PCR of roughly 6 to 12 cycles were a sample-barcoded 5' primer and a J-beta primer mix. TCRdb analysed the 5' RACE reads with MiXCR anew, one entry per CDR3 protein. In the table there are about 2 million distinct CDR3 sequences, around 50% of which are singletons. Sequences were obtained from blood. The receptors originated from a middle-aged woman in good health.

This chain connects TRBV6-1 to TRBJ2-4; 8 bases are a match to TRBD1. The J call may be incorrect, as the DNA end agrees better with TRBJ2-5. From germline, CDR1 is MNHNS and CDR2 SASEGT. This CDR3 comprises 14 residues. The CDR3 is CASSEGQVRETQYF. The CDR3 region has the DNA TGTGCCAGCAGTGAGGGACAGGTGCGAGAGACCCAGTACTTC.

This clonotype has more than one count but fewer than ten. The chain couples TRBV4-3 to TRBJ2-7; weak D call: TRBD2 (5 bases). The V end was cut by 1 base, the J end by 7 bases, with 8 bases between. CDR1 is LGHNA, CDR2 YSLEER, per germline. This CDR3 contains 12 residues. CDR3 in DNA: TGCGCCAGCAGCCAAGGGGGAGAAGAGCAGTACTTC. This gives the protein CASSQGGEEQYF.